This T cell receptor (beta chain) was sequenced in a study of blood T cell repertoires in COVID-19. Study-level background: From T cells, B-cell-depleted T cells, or PBMCs came the material, which was cDNA or gDNA.

V lost 3 bases and J 0 bases, leaving 9 bases between the germline ends. The CDR3 runs 14 residues. The germline V gene encodes CDR1 KGHSH and CDR2 LQKENI. Repertoires were generated with immunoSEQ multiplex PCR, while TCRdb's copy carries only in-frame clones and drops some. The sample records about 330,000 clones, roughly 88% being singletons. The source material was peripheral blood. The source of this sequence is a woman aged 50 to 60 with active or convalescent COVID-19. V is TRBV18 and J is TRBJ2-7, with no clear D. The CDR3 is CASSPLGPSYEQYF. Written as DNA, the CDR3 is TGTGCCAGCTCACCCCTTGGGCCCTCCTACGAGCAGTACTTC. The full variable domain, completed using reference TRBV18 and TRBJ2-7, is NAGVMQNPRHLVRRRGQEARLRCSPMKGHSHVYWYRQLPEEGLKFMVYLQKENIIDESGMPKERFSAEFPKEGPSILRIQQVVRGDSAAYFCASSPLGPSYEQYFGPGTRLTVT.